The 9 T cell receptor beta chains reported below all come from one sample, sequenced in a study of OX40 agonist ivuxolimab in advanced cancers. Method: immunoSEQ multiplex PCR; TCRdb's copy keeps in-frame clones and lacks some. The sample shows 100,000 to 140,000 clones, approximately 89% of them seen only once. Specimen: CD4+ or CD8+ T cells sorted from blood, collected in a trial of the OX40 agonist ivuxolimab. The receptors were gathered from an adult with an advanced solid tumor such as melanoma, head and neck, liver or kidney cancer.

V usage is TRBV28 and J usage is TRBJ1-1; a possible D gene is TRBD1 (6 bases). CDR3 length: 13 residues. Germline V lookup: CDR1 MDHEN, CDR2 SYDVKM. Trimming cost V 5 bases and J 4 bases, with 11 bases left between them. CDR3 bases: TGTGCCAGCAGTGAAACAGGGCTCACTGAAGCTTTCTTT. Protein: CASSETGLTEAFF.

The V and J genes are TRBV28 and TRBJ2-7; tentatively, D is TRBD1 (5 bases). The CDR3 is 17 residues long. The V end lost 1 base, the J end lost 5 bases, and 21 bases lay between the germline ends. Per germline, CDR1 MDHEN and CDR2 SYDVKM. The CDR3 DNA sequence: TGTGCCAGCAGTTTATCCCCCTTGAACCAGGGTACGCACGAGCAGTACTTC. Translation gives CASSLSPLNQGTHEQYF.

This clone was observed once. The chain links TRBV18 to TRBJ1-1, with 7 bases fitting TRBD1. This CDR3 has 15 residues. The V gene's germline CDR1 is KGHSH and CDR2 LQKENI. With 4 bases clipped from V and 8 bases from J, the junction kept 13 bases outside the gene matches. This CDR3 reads CASSRRQGGIEEAFF. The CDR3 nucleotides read TGTGCCAGCTCACGCCGACAGGGCGGTATAGAGGAAGCTTTCTTT.

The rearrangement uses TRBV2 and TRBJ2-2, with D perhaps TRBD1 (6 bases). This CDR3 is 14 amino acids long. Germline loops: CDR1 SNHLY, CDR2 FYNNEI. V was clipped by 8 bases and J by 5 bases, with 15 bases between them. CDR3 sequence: CASRGERGTGELFF. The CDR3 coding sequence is TGTGCCAGCCGAGGGGAAAGGGGGACCGGGGAGCTGTTTTTT.

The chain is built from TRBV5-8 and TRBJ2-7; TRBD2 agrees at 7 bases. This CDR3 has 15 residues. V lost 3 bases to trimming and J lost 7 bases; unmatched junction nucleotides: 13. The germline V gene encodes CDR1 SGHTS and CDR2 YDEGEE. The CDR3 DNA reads TGTGCCAGCAGCTGGGGGGGTCAGACGGCTAGGGAGCAGTACTTC. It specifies CASSWGGQTAREQYF.

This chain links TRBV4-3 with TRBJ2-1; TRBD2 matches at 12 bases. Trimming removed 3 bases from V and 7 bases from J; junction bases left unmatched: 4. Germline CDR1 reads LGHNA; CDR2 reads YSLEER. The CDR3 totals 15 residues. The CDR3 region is CASSHQTSGRNEQFF. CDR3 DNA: TGCGCCAGCAGCCACCAGACTAGCGGGAGAAATGAGCAGTTCTTC.

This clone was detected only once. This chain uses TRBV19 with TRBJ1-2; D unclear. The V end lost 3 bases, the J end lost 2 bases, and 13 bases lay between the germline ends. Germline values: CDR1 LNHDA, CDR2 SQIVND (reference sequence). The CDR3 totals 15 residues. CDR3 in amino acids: CASSIGGGLNYGYTF. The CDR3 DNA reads TGTGCCAGTAGTATCGGCGGAGGTTTAAACTATGGCTACACCTTC.

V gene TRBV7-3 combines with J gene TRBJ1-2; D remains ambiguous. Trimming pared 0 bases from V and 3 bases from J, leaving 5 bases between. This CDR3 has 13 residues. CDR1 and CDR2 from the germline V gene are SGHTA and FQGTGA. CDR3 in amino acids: CASSLTPDYGYTF. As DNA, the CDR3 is TGTGCCAGCAGCTTAACGCCAGACTATGGCTACACCTTC.

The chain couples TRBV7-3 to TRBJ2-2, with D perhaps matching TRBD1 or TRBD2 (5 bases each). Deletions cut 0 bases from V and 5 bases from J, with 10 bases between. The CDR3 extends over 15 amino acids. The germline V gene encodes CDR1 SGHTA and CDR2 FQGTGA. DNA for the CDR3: TGTGCCAGCAGCTTAACTGGGGGATGGACCGGGGAGCTGTTTTTT. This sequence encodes CASSLTGGWTGELFF.